The TCR beta chain under discussion was sequenced for a study of T cell responses to AZD1222 COVID-19 vaccine. The CDR3 runs 17 residues. V shed 4 bases and J shed 2 bases, with 21 bases lying between them. The germline gives CDR1 SNHLY, CDR2 FYNNEI. In its sample, this clone was seen a few times. The method was immunoSEQ multiplex PCR; TCRdb's version includes in-frame clones alone and lacks a portion of them. There are approximately 150,000 clones in the sample; approximately 92% occur only once, and approximately 1.7% lies in the top ten. The sequences come from peripheral blood, collected on day 0 of AZD1222 vaccination. This rearrangement joins TRBV2 to TRBJ2-7; D gene unclear. The clonotype comes from an adult in good health. This CDR3 reads CASSVSGIGERPYEQYF. The CDR3 DNA reads as TGTGCCAGCAGTGTTAGTGGGATAGGTGAGAGGCCCTACGAGCAGTACTTC.